Presented here are 24 T cell receptor beta chains from one specimen sequenced in a study of beta chain features in type 1 diabetes. Every bit of the isolated RNA underwent reverse transcription, so sequencing read expressed TCRB transcripts. Method: immunoSEQ multiplex PCR; TCRdb's copy keeps in-frame clones and lacks some. Among roughly 300,000 clones listed, around 15% were seen once. The sample was central memory CD4+ T cells from blood. These receptors were collected from a man between 25 and 39 years old in good health.

In its sample, this clone was seen a few times. Other nucleotide sequences in the sample specify the same CDR3. The rearrangement links TRBV4-1 to TRBJ1-4; a weak D match, TRBD1 (6 bases). There are 15 residues in the CDR3. From germline, CDR1 is MGHRA and CDR2 YSYEKL. The germline V and J ends were trimmed by 5 bases and 0 bases, with 10 bases remaining between them. Written as DNA, the CDR3 is TGCGCCAGCAGCTCCCGGACAGCAACTAATGAAAAACTGTTTTTT. This gives the protein CASSSRTATNEKLFF.

The chain uses TRBV29-1 and TRBJ2-5; a weak D match, TRBD1 (5 bases). The V gene's germline CDR1 is SQVTM and CDR2 ANQGSEA. The germline V and J ends were trimmed by 3 bases and 4 bases, with 12 bases remaining between them. The CDR3 totals 13 residues. The CDR3, as DNA: TGCAGCGTTGACAGGGCACGGCGAGAGACCCAGTACTTC. Residues: CSVDRARRETQYF.

V and J are TRBV7-9 and TRBJ1-1, with D perhaps matching TRBD1 (6 bases). V dropped 3 bases and J dropped 8 bases, with 10 bases sitting between them. There are 12 residues in the CDR3. CDR1 is SEHNR, CDR2 FQNEAQ, per germline (reference sequence). The CDR3 DNA follows: TGTGCCAGCAGCTTGAACAGGGACGAAGCTTTCTTT. Translation gives CASSLNRDEAFF.

This clone was counted only a few times. CDR3 sequence: CASSSKPGQGPHEQFF. CDR3 in DNA: TGTGCCAGCAGCTCAAAACCGGGACAGGGTCCCCATGAGCAGTTCTTC. V is TRBV7-2 and J is TRBJ2-1; 9 bases match TRBD1. CDR3 length: 16 amino acids. The trim removed 4 bases at V and 8 bases at J, leaving 12 bases unmatched. Germline CDR1 SGHTA, CDR2 FQGNSA.

To note about this clone: This sample includes further DNA sequences coding for the same CDR3. DNA for the CDR3: TGTGCCAGCAGCTTAGGGCCAGGGGAGACCCAGTACTTC. This gives the protein CASSLGPGETQYF. The rearrangement uses TRBV11-3 and TRBJ2-5; possibly TRBD1 for D (5 bases). Germline values: CDR1 SGHNT, CDR2 YENEEA. Trimming took 1 base from V and 5 from J, leaving 8 bases between them. This CDR3 contains 13 residues.

The CDR3 protein is CASSQEWGYTGETQYF. The CDR3 nucleotides are TGCGCCAGCAGCCAAGAATGGGGATACACGGGAGAGACCCAGTACTTC. V is TRBV4-1 and J is TRBJ2-5; D gene unclear. Germline CDR1 reads MGHRA; CDR2 reads YSYEKL. V lost 0 bases and J lost 4, with 15 bases in between. This CDR3 comprises 16 residues.

This clone was seen ten or more times. The same CDR3 can be traced to other DNA sequences in this sample. This chain connects TRBV4-3 to TRBJ2-2; D perhaps matches TRBD2 (6 bases). CDR3 length equals 14 residues. Trimming removed 3 bases from V and 4 bases from J, with 9 bases in between. Looked up from germline, CDR1 is LGHNA and CDR2 is YSLEER. CDR3 in amino acids: CASSQGGGTGELFF. The CDR3 region has the DNA TGCGCCAGCAGCCAGGGAGGTGGCACCGGGGAGCTGTTTTTT.

This clone was seen repeatedly, ten times or more. The CDR3 protein is CAIKAGTANEKLFF. CDR3 nucleotides: TGTGCCATCAAGGCCGGGACAGCTAATGAAAAACTGTTTTTT. The rearrangement joins TRBV10-3 to TRBJ1-4; TRBD1 aligns across 7 bases. The CDR3 loop spans 14 amino acids. Trimming at V came to 7 bases and at J to 3 bases, leaving 5 bases not matched to a gene. The germline gives CDR1 ENHRY, CDR2 SYGVKD.

In its sample, this clone was seen many times. V and J are TRBV10-3 and TRBJ1-6, with D perhaps matching TRBD1 (6 bases). Germline CDR1 ENHRY, CDR2 SYGVKD. CDR3 length: 13 residues. Trimming shortened V by 5 bases and J by 7 bases, and 9 bases separated the two germline ends. For the CDR3, the DNA is TGTGCCATCAGTACAGGGACGAATTCACCCCTCCACTTT. Translation gives CAISTGTNSPLHF.

This clone came up a few times. The gene calls are TRBV9 and TRBJ1-6; TRBD1 agrees at 7 bases. The CDR3 consists of 18 residues. Germline lookup yields CDR1 SGDLS and CDR2 YYNGEE. The V segment lost 2 bases and the J segment 3 bases; nucleotides outside the gene matches: 11. CDR3 in DNA: TGTGCCAGCAGCGTCGAGCCCAGGGGGACAAACTATAATTCACCCCTCCACTTT. Translated, it gives CASSVEPRGTNYNSPLHF.

This clone was found many times. The V call is TRBV10-3, the J call TRBJ2-6, with 10 bases aligning to TRBD2. Germline CDR1 is ENHRY and CDR2 is SYGVKD. The CDR3 extends over 19 amino acids. V lost 4 bases, J lost 0 bases, and 9 bases stayed unmatched. The CDR3, as DNA: TGTGCCATCAGTGGCGGACAACTAGCGGGATCCTCTGGGGCCAACGTCCTGACTTTC. Translating gives CAISGGQLAGSSGANVLTF.

The V and J genes are TRBV4-2 and TRBJ2-1; TRBD2 agrees at 8 bases. Trimming at V came to 3 bases and at J to 2 bases, leaving 6 bases not matched to a gene. Germline V gene data show CDR1 as LGHNA and CDR2 as YNFKEQ. The CDR3 runs 16 residues. In nucleotides, the CDR3 is TGTGCCAGCAGCCACACTTCGACTAGCGCCTACAATGAGCAGTTCTTC. Encoded protein: CASSHTSTSAYNEQFF.

A note on this clone: One end of the junction fails to match germline, which may point to a read error. The chain joins TRBV6-4 to TRBJ1-2, with D unresolved. CDR3 size: 10 residues. Germline values: CDR1 MRHNA, CDR2 SNTAGT. CDR3 bases: TGTGCCAGCAGTGACTCGACGGATAGCTTC. This sequence encodes CASSDSTDSF.

This clone was observed a few times. The chain recombines TRBV7-2 with TRBJ2-2; TRBD1 matches 7 bases. The CDR3 is 15 amino acids. Trimming took 3 bases from V and 7 from J; bases not matched to a gene: 8. Germline CDR1 reads SGHTA; CDR2 reads FQGNSA. CDR3 DNA sequence: TGTGCCAGCAGCTTCGTACAGGGGCCGGGCGGGGAGCTGTTTTTT. This gives the protein CASSFVQGPGGELFF.

This clone was seen more than once but under ten times. The chain carries TRBV7-8 and TRBJ2-5; the D is unclear. The V gene's germline CDR1 is SGHVS and CDR2 FQNEAQ. The CDR3 length is 15 residues. Trimming removed 0 bases at V and 4 bases at J, with 12 bases between. In DNA form, the CDR3 reads TGTGCCAGCAGCTTAGCGCGTATGCGACGAGAGACCCAGTACTTC. This encodes CASSLARMRRETQYF.

This clone turned up a few times. V and J are TRBV7-2 and TRBJ1-6, with D unresolved. This CDR3 is 15 amino acids long. Germline values: CDR1 SGHTA, CDR2 FQGNSA. Trimming took off 3 bases at V and 0 bases at J, with 6 bases between the two ends. CDR3 sequence: CASSFGSSYNSPLHF. The CDR3 coding sequence is TGTGCCAGCAGCTTCGGTAGCTCCTATAATTCACCCCTCCACTTT.

This clone was seen a handful of times. The chain has TRBV7-9 and TRBJ2-7; no firm D call. Germline V gene lookup returns CDR1 SEHNR and CDR2 FQNEAQ (reference sequence). This CDR3 spans 13 amino acids. Trimming pared 1 base from V and 4 bases from J, leaving 8 bases between. CDR3 sequence: CASSLEGGYEQYF. As DNA, the CDR3 is TGTGCCAGCAGCTTAGAGGGTGGATACGAGCAGTACTTC.

The chain combines TRBV6-1 with TRBJ1-3; unclear D gene. CDR1 MNHNS and CDR2 SASEGT come from the germline V gene. Between the trimmed V and J ends, which lost 3 bases and 0 bases, there was a span of 6 bases. The CDR3 consists of 14 residues. The CDR3 DNA reads as TGTGCCAGCAGTGATTTAGGCTCTGGAAACACCATATATTTT. This gives the protein CASSDLGSGNTIYF.

This clone was seen a few times. V usage is TRBV11-2 and J usage is TRBJ2-1; D is ambiguous. CDR1 SGHAT and CDR2 FQNNGV come from the germline V gene. The CDR3 sequence is 15 residues long. With 3 bases removed from V and 8 bases from J, the gap between germline ends came to 17 bases. The CDR3 sequence: CASSLGVLGHHEQFF. The CDR3 DNA sequence: TGTGCCAGCAGCTTGGGTGTCCTCGGGCACCATGAGCAGTTCTTC. Full variable domain (rest looked up from reference TRBV11-2 and TRBJ2-1): EAGVAQSPRYKIIEKRQSVAFWCNPISGHATLYWYQQILGQGPKLLIQFQNNGVVDDSQLPKDRFSAERLKGVDSTLKIQPAKLEDSAVYLCASSLGVLGHHEQFFGPGTRLTVL.

The chain has TRBV7-8 and TRBJ1-6, with no clear D. The V gene's germline CDR1 is SGHVS and CDR2 FQNEAQ. The CDR3 extends over 15 amino acids. Trimming removed 1 base from V and 8 bases from J, with 12 bases in between. The CDR3 nucleotides read TGTGCCAGCAGCTTAGTCTTGGTCTCAGATTCACCCCTCCACTTT. Amino acid sequence: CASSLVLVSDSPLHF. The full variable domain, rest sourced from reference TRBV7-8 and TRBJ1-6, is GAGVSQSPRYKVAKRGQDVALRCDPISGHVSLFWYQQALGQGPEFLTYFQNEAQLDKSGLPSDRFFAERPEGSVSTLKIQRTQQEDSAVYLCASSLVLVSDSPLHFGNGTRLTVT.

The V call is TRBV28, the J call TRBJ1-2; D is ambiguous. The CDR3 runs to 12 residues. Trimming removed 9 bases from V and 3 bases from J, with 11 bases in between. Looked up from germline, CDR1 is MDHEN and CDR2 is SYDVKM. CDR3 bases: TGTGCCAGTCACGGACTGTACTATGGCTACACCTTC. This encodes CASHGLYYGYTF.

This sequence joins TRBV11-2 and TRBJ2-7; D gene ambiguous. CDR1 and CDR2 from the germline V gene are SGHAT and FQNNGV. Trimming stripped 5 bases from V and 9 bases from J, with 20 bases between. This CDR3 comprises 14 residues. CDR3 loop: CASSPDFETSGQYV. CDR3 bases: TGTGCCAGCAGCCCTGACTTTGAGACTTCAGGGCAGTACGTC.

This clone was detected only a few times. The J gene is TRBJ2-2, the V gene TRBV29-1; D is unclear. The CDR3 is made up of 11 amino acids. V was cut by 5 bases and J by 8 bases, with 9 bases left in between. Germline CDR1 is SQVTM and CDR2 is ANQGSEA. Written as DNA, the CDR3 is TGCAGCGTTATGGGTACGGGGGAGCTGTTTTTT. As protein: CSVMGTGELFF.

In its sample, this clone was seen a few times. The chain couples TRBV15 to TRBJ1-2; unclear D gene. Trimming removed 3 bases from V and 0 bases from J, with 8 bases in between. The CDR3 extends over 14 amino acids. Germline CDR1 reads LNHNV; CDR2 reads YYDKDF (reference sequence). DNA for the CDR3: TGTGCCACCAGCAGGCCCCCCTCTAACTATGGCTACACCTTC. Protein product: CATSRPPSNYGYTF.